This T cell receptor (beta chain) is drawn from a study of glioma-infiltrating T cells (dated by TCRdb to about 2016). About the investigation overall: Low-grade gliomas were WHO grade II oligodendrogliomas or astrocytomas, and glioblastomas were WHO grade IV tumors sampled at initial rather than recurrent diagnosis. Glioma patients received dexamethasone for six or fewer days before surgery. For blood libraries, the target was roughly 4.5- to 10-fold sequencing coverage of some 1 million peripheral T cells. Sequencing of TCR alpha- and beta-chain repertoires was performed on glioma tissue, on non-neoplastic brain tissue, and on matched peripheral blood mononuclear cells. To measure divergence between tissue and blood T-cell populations, each tissue-infiltrating repertoire was compared with the peripheral blood repertoire of the same patient. The paired cohort was made up of three low-grade glioma patients, about 8 primary glioblastoma patients and three non-glioma patients who contributed non-neoplastic brain tissue.

Immediately after resection, surgical brain or tumor specimens were cryofrozen in liquid nitrogen, with peripheral blood cells collected concurrently. Spanning cysteine to phenylalanine, the CDR3 consists of 16 amino acids. Only CDR3 DNA remains: 48 bases, in frame from the first base. Via the germline V gene, CDR1 is SGHTA and CDR2 FQGNSA. V and J lose 2 bases and 5 bases, and a span of 18 bases separates them. What the research found in general, with its limitations: Patients with low tissue-blood divergence were marked by a signature set of shared blood CDR3 motifs, and that set was depleted in highly divergent patients. VJ-independent divergence between tissue and blood was below expectation in non-neoplastic patients but above expectation in all gliomas, especially low-grade gliomas. Small numbers underpinned the group comparisons: roughly 8 glioblastoma patients, three low-grade glioma patients and three non-neoplastic patients. Only a very small number of CDR3 sequences turned up in both tissue and blood, a result put down to high CDR3 diversity combined with limited sampling.

The iRepertoire nested amplicon-rescue multiplex PCR (arm-PCR) platform was used to amplify TCR alpha and beta CDR3 regions from RNA. One-step reverse transcription and amplification used about 85-400 ng of tissue mRNA or PBMC total RNA as input. Following bead purification, Illumina adapters were added by a secondary multiplex PCR, and libraries between 200 and 400 bp were gel-purified. Libraries carried internal 6-nucleotide barcodes used for demultiplexing. Sequencing of libraries was performed on an Illumina MiSeq with 2x220 or 2x250 nucleotide paired-end reads. As for the original processing: Paired reads were merged using FLASH 1.2.11 and were aligned to the GRCh37 human genome using BWA-MEM, after which TRA and TRB reads were extracted. An IMGT-derived reference of cassette sequences and CDR3 motifs, with pseudogenes included, was used for V and J assignment. Reads were translated in three frames, and productive CDR3s were defined as those with a C...FGXG motif and no stop codons. A clonotype was defined as a unique combination of a V-J cassette pair and a CDR3 amino acid sequence. Filtering of reads was based on Hamming distance, with the threshold set by the sequence error rate of each sample in mapped regions. Through fastp at Q25 and MiXCR, TCRdb rebuilt clones from the public reads, retaining in-frame beta chains. Each CDR3 protein gets just one entry, which takes the most common genes and DNA from the rows behind it. The V and J calls, along with clone size, are taken from TCRdb and not from the paper's own processing. This sample gives roughly 350,000 distinct CDR3 sequences in total; roughly two fifths of them show up just once. Around 12% of the sample is in the top ten clones.

This clonotype was detected many times. Its antigen remains unidentified. The record has no base qualities; no much larger clone is one base away. This sequence originates from a human donor with low-grade glioma or glioblastoma, undergoing nonglioma brain surgery, or in good health (not recorded which). Recombination connected TRBV7-2 to TRBJ2-5; possibly the D gene is TRBD1, per 7 matching bases. Sequenced input: glioma tissue, nonneoplastic brain tissue, or PBMCs (not recorded which). The CDR3 corresponds to CASSLWDGGGGETQYF. The nucleotide sequence is TGTGCCAGCAGCTTATGGGATGGAGGGGGCGGGGAGACCCAGTACTTC.